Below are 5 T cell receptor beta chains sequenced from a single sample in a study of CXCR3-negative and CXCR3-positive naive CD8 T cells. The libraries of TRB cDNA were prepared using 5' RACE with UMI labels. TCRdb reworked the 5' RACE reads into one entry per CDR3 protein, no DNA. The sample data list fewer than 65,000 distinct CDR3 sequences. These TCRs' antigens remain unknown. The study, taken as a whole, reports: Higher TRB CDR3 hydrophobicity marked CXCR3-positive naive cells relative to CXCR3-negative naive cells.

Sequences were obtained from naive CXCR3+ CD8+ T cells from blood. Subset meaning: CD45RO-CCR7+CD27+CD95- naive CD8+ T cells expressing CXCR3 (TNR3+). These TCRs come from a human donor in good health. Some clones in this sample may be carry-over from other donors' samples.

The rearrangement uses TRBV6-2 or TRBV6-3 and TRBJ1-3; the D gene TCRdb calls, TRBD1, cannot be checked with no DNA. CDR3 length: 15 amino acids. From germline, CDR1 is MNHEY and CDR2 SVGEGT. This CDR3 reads CASSGLTVSGNTIYF.

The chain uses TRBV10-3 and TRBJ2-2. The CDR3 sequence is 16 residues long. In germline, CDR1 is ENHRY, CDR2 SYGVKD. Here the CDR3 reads CAISESGVLDGGELFF.

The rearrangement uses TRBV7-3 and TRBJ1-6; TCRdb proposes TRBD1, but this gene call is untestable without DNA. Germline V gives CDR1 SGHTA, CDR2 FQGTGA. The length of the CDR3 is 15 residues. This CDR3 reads CASSLGVGANSPLHF. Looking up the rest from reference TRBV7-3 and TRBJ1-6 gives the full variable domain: GAGVSQTPSNKVTEKGKYVELRCDPISGHTALYWYRQSLGQGPEFLIYFQGTGAADDSGLPNDRFFAVRPEGSVSTLKIQRTERGDSAVYLCASSLGVGANSPLHFGNGTRLTVT.

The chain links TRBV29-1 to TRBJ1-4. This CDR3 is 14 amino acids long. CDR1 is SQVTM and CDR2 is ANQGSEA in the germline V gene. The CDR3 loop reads CSVHQAGRGEKLFF.

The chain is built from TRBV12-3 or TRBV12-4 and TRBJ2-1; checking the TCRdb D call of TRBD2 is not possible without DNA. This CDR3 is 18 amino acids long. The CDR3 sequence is CASSLAPGLAGEDNEQFF.